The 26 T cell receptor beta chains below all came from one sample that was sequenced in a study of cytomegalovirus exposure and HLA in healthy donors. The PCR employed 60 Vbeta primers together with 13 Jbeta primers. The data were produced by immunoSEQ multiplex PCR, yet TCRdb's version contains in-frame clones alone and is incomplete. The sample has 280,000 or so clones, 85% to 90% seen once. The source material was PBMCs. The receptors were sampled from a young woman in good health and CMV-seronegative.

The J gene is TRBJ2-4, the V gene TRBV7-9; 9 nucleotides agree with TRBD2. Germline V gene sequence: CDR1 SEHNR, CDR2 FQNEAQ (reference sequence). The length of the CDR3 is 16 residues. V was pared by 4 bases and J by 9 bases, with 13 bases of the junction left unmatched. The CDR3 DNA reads TGTGCCAGCAGCTCATCGCGGGGGGGCCAGTCGAGCATTCAGTACTTC. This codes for CASSSSRGGQSSIQYF.

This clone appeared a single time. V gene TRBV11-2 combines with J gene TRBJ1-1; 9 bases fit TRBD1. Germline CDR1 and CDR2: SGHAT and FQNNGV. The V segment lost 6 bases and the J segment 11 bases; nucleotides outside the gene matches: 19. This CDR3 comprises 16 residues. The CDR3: CASRTGGWQVLKRAFF. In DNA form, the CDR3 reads TGTGCCAGCAGGACAGGGGGGTGGCAGGTCCTTAAAAGGGCTTTCTTT.

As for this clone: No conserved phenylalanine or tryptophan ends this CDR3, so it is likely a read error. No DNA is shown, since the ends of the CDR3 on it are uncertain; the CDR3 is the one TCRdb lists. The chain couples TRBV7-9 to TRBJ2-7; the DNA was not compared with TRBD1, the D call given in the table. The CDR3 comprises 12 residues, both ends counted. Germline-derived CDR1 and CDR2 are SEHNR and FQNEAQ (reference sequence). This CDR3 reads CASSSTLNRAAL.

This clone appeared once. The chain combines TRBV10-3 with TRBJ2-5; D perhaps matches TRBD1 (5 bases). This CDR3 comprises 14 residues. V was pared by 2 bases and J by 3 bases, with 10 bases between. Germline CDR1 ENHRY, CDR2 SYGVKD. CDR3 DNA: TGTGCCATCAGTGAGAGTACAGGAAAAGAGACCCAGTACTTC. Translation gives CAISESTGKETQYF.

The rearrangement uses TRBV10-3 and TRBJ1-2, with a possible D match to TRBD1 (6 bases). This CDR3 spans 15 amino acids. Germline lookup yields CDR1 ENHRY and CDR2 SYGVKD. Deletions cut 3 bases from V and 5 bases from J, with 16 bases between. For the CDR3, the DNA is TGTGCCATCAGTGATGGGTTGGACAGCTTTTATGGCTACACCTTC. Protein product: CAISDGLDSFYGYTF.

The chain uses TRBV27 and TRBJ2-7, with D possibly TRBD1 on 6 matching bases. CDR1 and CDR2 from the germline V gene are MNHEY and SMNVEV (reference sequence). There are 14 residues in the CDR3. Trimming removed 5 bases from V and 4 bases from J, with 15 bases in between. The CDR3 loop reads CASSPTGTSYEQYF. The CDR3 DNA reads TGTGCCAGCAGTCCAACCGGGACAAGTTACGAGCAGTACTTC.

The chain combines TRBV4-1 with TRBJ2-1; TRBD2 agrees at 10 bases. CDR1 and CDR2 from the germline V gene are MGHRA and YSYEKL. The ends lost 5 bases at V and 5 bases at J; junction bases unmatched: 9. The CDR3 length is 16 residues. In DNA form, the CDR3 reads TGCGCCAGCAGCAACTCCGGGACTAGCGATCACAATGAGCAGTTCTTC. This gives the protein CASSNSGTSDHNEQFF.

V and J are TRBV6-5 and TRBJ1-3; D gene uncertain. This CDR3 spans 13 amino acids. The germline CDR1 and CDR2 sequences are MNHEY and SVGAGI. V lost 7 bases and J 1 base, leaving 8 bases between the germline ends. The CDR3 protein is CASNPPSGNTIYF. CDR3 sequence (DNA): TGTGCCAGCAATCCTCCGTCTGGAAACACCATATATTTT.

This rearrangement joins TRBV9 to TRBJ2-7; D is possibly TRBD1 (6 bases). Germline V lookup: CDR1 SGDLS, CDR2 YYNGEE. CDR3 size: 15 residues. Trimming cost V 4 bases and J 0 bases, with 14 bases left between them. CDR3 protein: CASSPNVDSSYEQYF. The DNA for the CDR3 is TGTGCCAGCAGCCCGAACGTGGACAGCTCCTACGAGCAGTACTTC.

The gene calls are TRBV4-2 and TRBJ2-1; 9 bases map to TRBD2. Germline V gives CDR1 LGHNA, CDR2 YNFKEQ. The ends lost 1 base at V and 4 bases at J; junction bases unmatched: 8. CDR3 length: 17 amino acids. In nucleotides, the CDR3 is TGTGCCAGCAGCCAAGCGAAGGGACTAGCTCTTTACAATGAGCAGTTCTTC. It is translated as CASSQAKGLALYNEQFF.

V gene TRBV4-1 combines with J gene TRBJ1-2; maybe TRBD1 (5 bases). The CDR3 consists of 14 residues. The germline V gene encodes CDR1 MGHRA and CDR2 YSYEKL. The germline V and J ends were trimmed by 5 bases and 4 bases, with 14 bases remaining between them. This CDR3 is CASSSLGGGYGYTF. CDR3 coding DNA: TGCGCCAGCAGCTCCCTCGGGGGAGGCTATGGCTACACCTTC.

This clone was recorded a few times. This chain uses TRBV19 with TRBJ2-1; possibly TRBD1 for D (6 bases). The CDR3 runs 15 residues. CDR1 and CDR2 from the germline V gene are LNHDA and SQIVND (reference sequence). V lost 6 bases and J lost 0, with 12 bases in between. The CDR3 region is CASSQDRSSYNEQFF. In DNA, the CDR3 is TGTGCCAGTAGCCAGGACAGAAGCTCCTACAATGAGCAGTTCTTC.

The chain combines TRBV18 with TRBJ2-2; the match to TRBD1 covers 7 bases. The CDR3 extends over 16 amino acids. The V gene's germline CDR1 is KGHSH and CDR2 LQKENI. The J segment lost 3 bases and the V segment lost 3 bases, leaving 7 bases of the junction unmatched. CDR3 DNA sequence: TGTGCCAGCTCACCTACGACAGGGATCGACACCGGGGAGCTGTTTTTT. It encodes CASSPTTGIDTGELFF. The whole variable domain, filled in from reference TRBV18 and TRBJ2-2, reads NAGVMQNPRHLVRRRGQEARLRCSPMKGHSHVYWYRQLPEEGLKFMVYLQKENIIDESGMPKERFSAEFPKEGPSILRIQQVVRGDSAAYFCASSPTTGIDTGELFFGEGSRLTVL.

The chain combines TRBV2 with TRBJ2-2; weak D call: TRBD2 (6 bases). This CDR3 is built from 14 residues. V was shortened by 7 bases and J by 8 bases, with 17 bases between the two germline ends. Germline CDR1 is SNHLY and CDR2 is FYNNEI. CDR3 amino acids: CASTERVAGGELFF. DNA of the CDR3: TGTGCCAGCACCGAGCGGGTGGCGGGGGGGGAGCTGTTTTTT.

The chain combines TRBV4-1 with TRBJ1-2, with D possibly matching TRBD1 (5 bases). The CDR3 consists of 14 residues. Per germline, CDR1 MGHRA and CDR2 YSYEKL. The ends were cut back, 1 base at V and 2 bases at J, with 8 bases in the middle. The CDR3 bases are TGCGCCAGCAGCCAAGGGGACTCAAACTATGGCTACACCTTC. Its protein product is CASSQGDSNYGYTF.

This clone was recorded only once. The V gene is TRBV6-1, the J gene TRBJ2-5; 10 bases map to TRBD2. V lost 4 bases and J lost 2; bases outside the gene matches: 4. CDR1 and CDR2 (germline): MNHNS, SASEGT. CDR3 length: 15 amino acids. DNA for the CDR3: TGTGCCAGCAGTGGCAGACTAGCGGGTCAAGAGACCCAGTACTTC. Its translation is CASSGRLAGQETQYF.

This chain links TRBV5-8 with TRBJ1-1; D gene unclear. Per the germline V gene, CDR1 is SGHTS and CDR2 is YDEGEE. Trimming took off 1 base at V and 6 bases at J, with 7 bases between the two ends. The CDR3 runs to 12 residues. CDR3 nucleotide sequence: TGTGCCAGCAGCTTGCTTCCCCCTGAAGCTTTCTTT. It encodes CASSLLPPEAFF. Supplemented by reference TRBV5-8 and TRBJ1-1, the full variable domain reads EAGVTQSPTHLIKTRGQQATLRCSPISGHTSVYWYQQALGLGLQFLLWYDEGEERNRGNFPPRFSGRQFPNYSSELNVNALELEDSALYLCASSLLPPEAFFGQGTRLTVV.

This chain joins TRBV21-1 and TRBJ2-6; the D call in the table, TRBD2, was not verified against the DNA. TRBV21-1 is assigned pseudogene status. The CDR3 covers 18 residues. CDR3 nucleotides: TGTGCCAGCAGCTCCCAGACTAGCGGTTGCTCTGGGGCCAACGTCCTGACTTTC. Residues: CASSSQTSGCSGANVLTF.

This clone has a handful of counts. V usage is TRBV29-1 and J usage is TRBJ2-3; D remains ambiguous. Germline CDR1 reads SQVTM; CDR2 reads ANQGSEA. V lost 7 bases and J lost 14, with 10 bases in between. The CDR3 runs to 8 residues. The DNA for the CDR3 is TGCAGCGCCATCAACTTGTATTTT. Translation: CSAINLYF.

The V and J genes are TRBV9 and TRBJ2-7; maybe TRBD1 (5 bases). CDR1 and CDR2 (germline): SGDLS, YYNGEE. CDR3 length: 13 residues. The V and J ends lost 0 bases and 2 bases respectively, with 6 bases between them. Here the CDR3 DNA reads TGTGCCAGCAGCGTAGGACAGACCTACGAGCAGTACTTC. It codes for CASSVGQTYEQYF.

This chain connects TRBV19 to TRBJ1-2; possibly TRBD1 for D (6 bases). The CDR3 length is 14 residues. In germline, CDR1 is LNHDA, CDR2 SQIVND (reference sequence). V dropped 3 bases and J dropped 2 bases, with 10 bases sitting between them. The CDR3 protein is CASSIGGRNYGYTF. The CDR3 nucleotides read TGTGCCAGTAGTATCGGGGGGCGGAACTATGGCTACACCTTC.

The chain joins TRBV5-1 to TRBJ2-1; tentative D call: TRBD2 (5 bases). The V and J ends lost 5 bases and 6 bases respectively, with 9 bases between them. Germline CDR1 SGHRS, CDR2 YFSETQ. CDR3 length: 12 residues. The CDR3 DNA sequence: TGCGCCAGCAGATCTAGCCGCAATGAGCAGTTCTTC. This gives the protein CASRSSRNEQFF.

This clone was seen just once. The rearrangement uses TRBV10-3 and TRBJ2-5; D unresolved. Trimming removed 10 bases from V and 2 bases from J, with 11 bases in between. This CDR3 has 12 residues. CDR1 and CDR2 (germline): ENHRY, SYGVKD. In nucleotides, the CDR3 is TGTGCCACCCAACAAGATCAAGAGACCCAGTACTTC. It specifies CATQQDQETQYF.

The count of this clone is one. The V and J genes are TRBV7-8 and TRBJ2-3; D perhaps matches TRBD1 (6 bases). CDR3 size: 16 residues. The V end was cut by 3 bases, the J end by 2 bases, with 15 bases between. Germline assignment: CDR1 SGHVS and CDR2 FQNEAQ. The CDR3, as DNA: TGTGCCAGCAGCTTCCGGTATACAGGGACCACAGATACGCAGTATTTT. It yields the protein CASSFRYTGTTDTQYF.

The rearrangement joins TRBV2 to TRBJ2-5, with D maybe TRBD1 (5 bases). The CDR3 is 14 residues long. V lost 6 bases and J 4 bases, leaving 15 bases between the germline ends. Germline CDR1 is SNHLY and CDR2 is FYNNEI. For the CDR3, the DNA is TGTGCCAGCAGATGGGCAGGGTGGGGAGAGACCCAGTACTTC. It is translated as CASRWAGWGETQYF. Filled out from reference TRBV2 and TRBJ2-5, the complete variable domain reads EPEVTQTPSHQVTQMGQEVILRCVPISNHLYFYWYRQILGQKVEFLVSFYNNEISEKSEIFDDQFSVERPDGSNFTLKIRSTKLEDSAMYFCASRWAGWGETQYFGPGTRLLVL.

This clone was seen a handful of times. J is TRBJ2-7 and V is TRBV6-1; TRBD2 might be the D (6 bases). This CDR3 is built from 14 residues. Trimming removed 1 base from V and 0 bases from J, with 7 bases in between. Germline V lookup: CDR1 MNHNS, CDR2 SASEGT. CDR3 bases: TGTGCCAGCAGTGAAGGGGACTCCTCCTACGAGCAGTACTTC. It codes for CASSEGDSSYEQYF.